The next 22 T cell receptor beta chains were all read from a single sample in a study of cytomegalovirus exposure and HLA in healthy donors. PCR involved 60 Vbeta and 13 Jbeta primers. The data were produced by immunoSEQ multiplex PCR, yet TCRdb's version contains in-frame clones alone and is incomplete. The sample contains 90,000 to 100,000 clones, around 10% of which appear only once. Material for sequencing was PBMCs. These receptors were taken from a man in his fifties in good health and CMV-seropositive.

The J gene is TRBJ2-7, the V gene TRBV5-4; maybe TRBD2 (6 bases). Germline V lookup: CDR1 SGHNT, CDR2 YYREEE (reference sequence). The length of the CDR3 is 13 residues. V lost 2 bases, J lost 3 bases, and 9 bases lay in between. CDR3 nucleotide sequence: TGTGCCAGCAGCTTCGGCGGGAACTACGAGCAGTACTTC. Its translation is CASSFGGNYEQYF.

This clone was counted a single time. The chain has TRBV10-2 and TRBJ2-4, with 8 bases matching TRBD1. This CDR3 has 16 amino acids. J lost 2 bases, V lost 3 bases, and 6 bases had no gene match. CDR1 is WSHSY, CDR2 SAAADI, per germline. The CDR3 reads CASSDRGRASKNIQYF. As DNA, the CDR3 is TGCGCCAGCAGTGACAGGGGGCGAGCTTCCAAAAACATTCAGTACTTC.

This clone came up a few times. The chain employs TRBV28 and TRBJ1-5; possible D gene TRBD1, 5 bases. V lost 6 bases and J lost 5, with 14 bases in between. The germline gives CDR1 MDHEN, CDR2 SYDVKM. The length of the CDR3 is 14 residues. CDR3 bases: TGTGCCAGCAGGGGGACTCCGGGGGATCAGCCCCAGCATTTT. It codes for CASRGTPGDQPQHF.

This clone was observed a few times. The chain joins TRBV27 to TRBJ2-4; 9 positions match TRBD1. The CDR3 has 16 amino acids. Germline assignment: CDR1 MNHEY and CDR2 SMNVEV (reference sequence). After removal of 3 bases from V and 7 bases from J, the junction contained 10 bases not matched to a gene. CDR3 amino acids: CASSFLRGTGSNIQYF. CDR3 coding DNA: TGTGCCAGCAGTTTCCTCCGTGGGACAGGGAGTAACATTCAGTACTTC.

This clone was seen more than once but under ten times. This sequence joins TRBV9 and TRBJ2-3; D is perhaps TRBD1 (6 bases). This CDR3 spans 15 amino acids. V was trimmed by 0 bases and J by 2 bases, leaving 10 bases between them. Germline CDR1 reads SGDLS; CDR2 reads YYNGEE. In DNA form, the CDR3 reads TGTGCCAGCAGCGTAGGGGGGCTTAACACAGATACGCAGTATTTT. It translates to CASSVGGLNTDTQYF.

This clone showed up just a few times. The chain carries TRBV18 and TRBJ2-1, with 7 bases identical to TRBD2. V was pared by 0 bases and J by 4 bases, with 3 bases of the junction left unmatched. Germline V gene data show CDR1 as KGHSH and CDR2 as LQKENI. The CDR3 contains 15 residues. The CDR3, as DNA: TGTGCCAGCTCACCACCTCCTAGCGGTTACAATGAGCAGTTCTTC. Translating gives CASSPPPSGYNEQFF.

This clone was found a few times. The chain links TRBV6-1 to TRBJ2-3; the match to TRBD1 covers 8 bases. Germline V gene lookup returns CDR1 MNHNS and CDR2 SASEGT. V shed 2 bases and J 5 bases; nucleotides not matched to a gene: 0. This CDR3 region has 13 residues. The CDR3 loop reads CASSETGGDTQYF. CDR3 in DNA: TGTGCCAGCAGTGAAACAGGGGGAGATACGCAGTATTTT.

This clone appeared many times. This rearrangement joins TRBV7-8 to TRBJ2-7, with TRBD1 identical over 8 bases. The CDR3 is 15 residues long. From germline, CDR1 is SGHVS and CDR2 FQNEAQ. V shed 5 bases and J 3 bases; nucleotides not matched to a gene: 9. This chain's CDR3 is CASSPPDREIYEQYF. In DNA form, the CDR3 reads TGTGCCAGCAGCCCACCGGACAGGGAAATCTACGAGCAGTACTTC. Full variable domain (remainder filled in from reference TRBV7-8 and TRBJ2-7): GAGVSQSPRYKVAKRGQDVALRCDPISGHVSLFWYQQALGQGPEFLTYFQNEAQLDKSGLPSDRFFAERPEGSVSTLKIQRTQQEDSAVYLCASSPPDREIYEQYFGPGTRLTVT.

This clone came up once. The junction departs from germline at one end; a sequencing error may be responsible. V usage is TRBV4-3 and J usage is TRBJ2-7; perhaps TRBD2 as D (5 bases). Looked up from germline, CDR1 is LGHNA and CDR2 is YSLEER. CDR3 length: 15 residues. In nucleotides, the CDR3 is TGCGCCAGCAGCCAAGATGATCTTAGCGAATACGGGCAGTACTTC. This translates into CASSQDDLSEYGQYF.

The chain carries TRBV5-8 and TRBJ2-3, with D uncertain. Per germline, CDR1 SGHTS and CDR2 YDEGEE. The CDR3 totals 14 residues. V was trimmed by 0 bases and J by 4 bases, leaving 9 bases between them. CDR3 nucleotide sequence: TGTGCCAGCAGCTTGGTCGGAGTCCCAGATACGCAGTATTTT. The encoded protein is CASSLVGVPDTQYF.

The chain recombines TRBV7-2 with TRBJ1-2, with TRBD1 identical over 9 bases. Trimming took 2 bases from V and 7 from J; bases not matched to a gene: 8. Germline values: CDR1 SGHTA, CDR2 FQGNSA. The CDR3 has 15 residues. The CDR3 DNA sequence: TGTGCCAGCAGCTTAAGAAAGGACAGGGGATTTGGCTACACCTTC. It specifies CASSLRKDRGFGYTF.

The gene calls are TRBV15 and TRBJ2-7; 10 bases map to TRBD2. After removal of 0 bases from V and 5 bases from J, the junction contained 4 bases not matched to a gene. CDR3 size: 15 residues. CDR1 is LNHNV and CDR2 is YYDKDF in the germline V gene (reference sequence). CDR3 in DNA: TGTGCCACCAGCAGAGAGAAGCGGGAGGGTAACGAGCAGTACTTC. Protein: CATSREKREGNEQYF.

V is TRBV15 and J is TRBJ2-2, with D perhaps matching TRBD1 (6 bases). V was pared by 0 bases and J by 1 base, with 6 bases between. Per germline, CDR1 LNHNV and CDR2 YYDKDF (reference sequence). This CDR3 is built from 15 residues. The CDR3 nucleotides read TGTGCCACCAGCAGAGAAGGGGGGAACACCGGGGAGCTGTTTTTT. It codes for CATSREGGNTGELFF.

The chain joins TRBV6-6 to TRBJ2-1; 10 nucleotides line up with TRBD2. CDR3 length: 16 amino acids. Germline CDR1 reads MNHNY; CDR2 reads SVGAGI (reference sequence). J gave up 1 base and V 2 bases, and 2 bases lay outside the gene matches. This chain's CDR3 is CASSYEAGGSYNEQFF. The CDR3 DNA reads as TGTGCCAGCAGTTACGAAGCGGGAGGGTCCTACAATGAGCAGTTCTTC.

The chain has TRBV9 and TRBJ2-5; TRBD2 is a possible D gene (6 bases). The V gene lost 0 bases and the J gene lost 5 bases, with 14 bases spanning the gap. Germline-derived CDR1 and CDR2 are SGDLS and YYNGEE. This CDR3 spans 15 amino acids. In nucleotides, the CDR3 is TGTGCCAGCAGCGTAGTGGGGGGTAGAAGTGAGACCCAGTACTTC. This gives the protein CASSVVGGRSETQYF. Looking up the rest from reference TRBV9 and TRBJ2-5 gives the full variable domain: DSGVTQTPKHLITATGQRVTLRCSPRSGDLSVYWYQQSLDQGLQFLIQYYNGEERAKGNILERFSAQQFPDLHSELNLSSLELGDSALYFCASSVVGGRSETQYFGPGTRLLVL.

This chain connects TRBV6-6 to TRBJ2-5; D ambiguous. TRBJ2-7 explains the end of the DNA better; the J call may be wrong. This CDR3 has 11 amino acids. The V gene's germline CDR1 is MNHNY and CDR2 SVGAGI (reference sequence). For the CDR3, the DNA is TGTGCCATCCGCTCATCCTACGAGCAGTACTTC. It yields the protein CAIRSSYEQYF.

The J gene is TRBJ2-4, the V gene TRBV28; 14 bases match TRBD2. Germline CDR1 reads MDHEN; CDR2 reads SYDVKM. This CDR3 has 18 residues. Trimming took 8 bases from V and 4 from J; bases not matched to a gene: 13. DNA of the CDR3: TGTGCCAGCGGAAAGGGACTAGCGGGAGTATGGGCTAAAAACATTCAGTACTTC. Translation gives CASGKGLAGVWAKNIQYF.

This clone was detected a few times. The chain is built from TRBV12-5 and TRBJ1-2; D is ambiguous. The CDR3 is 14 amino acids. The germline V and J ends were trimmed by 1 base and 1 base, with 7 bases remaining between them. CDR1 and CDR2 from the germline V gene are LGHNT and FRNRAP. The CDR3 sequence is CASGLGLHNYGYTF. The CDR3, as DNA: TGTGCTAGTGGTTTGGGGTTACATAACTATGGCTACACCTTC.

This chain uses TRBV21-1 with TRBJ1-1. TRBV21-1 is noted as a pseudogene. CDR3 size: 14 residues. The CDR3 loop is CASSKGREGTEAFF. CDR3 coding DNA: TGTGCCAGCAGCAAAGGCAGGGAGGGCACTGAAGCTTTCTTT.

The V gene is TRBV28, the J gene TRBJ2-3; possibly TRBD1 for D (6 bases). There are 14 residues in the CDR3. Germline V gives CDR1 MDHEN, CDR2 SYDVKM. The ends were cut back, 8 bases at V and 1 base at J, with 13 bases in the middle. The CDR3 here is CASGPRTGTDTQYF. In DNA, the CDR3 is TGTGCCAGCGGCCCTAGGACAGGCACAGATACGCAGTATTTT.

This rearrangement joins TRBV28 to TRBJ1-1; a possible D gene is TRBD1 (5 bases). Germline values: CDR1 MDHEN, CDR2 SYDVKM. Between the trimmed V and J ends, which lost 3 bases and 1 base, there was a span of 9 bases. The CDR3 has 14 amino acids. CDR3 sequence reads: CASSLGGENTEAFF. The CDR3 region has the DNA TGTGCCAGCAGTTTGGGGGGGGAGAACACTGAAGCTTTCTTT.

This chain connects TRBV27 to TRBJ1-2; D may be TRBD1 (5 bases). Germline CDR1 MNHEY, CDR2 SMNVEV (reference sequence). CDR3 length equals 14 residues. V lost 6 bases and J lost 4, with 15 bases in between. CDR3 loop: CASSPRAGVYGYTF. For the CDR3, the DNA is TGTGCCAGCAGCCCCAGGGCGGGGGTCTATGGCTACACCTTC.